A single sample gave rise to the 24 T cell receptor beta chains below, sequenced in a study of technical replicates of blood from a few donors (dated by TCRdb to 2015 to 2018). The library was made by the immunoSEQ multiplex PCR assay. As stored in TCRdb, this immuneACCESS dataset retains in-frame rearrangements with V and J assigned. A fraction of the clones does not appear; measured against another copy, unresolved V genes explain less than half of the discrepancy, and the remainder lacks a known reason. Present in this sample are approximately 82,000 clones, approximately 92% of which were seen just once. The ten largest clonotypes hold 0.3% to 0.45% of the sample. The sequenced sample was T cells isolated from PBMCs. The receptors were gathered from a human donor in good health. Some clones in this sample may be carry-over from other donors' samples.

The CDR3 loop reads CASRLTGLIPQETQYF. The CDR3 DNA is TGTGCCAGTAGGTTGACAGGGCTGATTCCCCAAGAGACCCAGTACTTC. The chain joins TRBV19 to TRBJ2-5, with TRBD1 matching 7 bases. This CDR3 is 16 amino acids long. In germline, CDR1 is LNHDA, CDR2 SQIVND (reference sequence). J gave up 1 base and V 6 bases, and 11 bases lay outside the gene matches.

CDR3: CASSPPYGNTEAFF. In nucleotides, the CDR3 is TGTGCCAGCTCACCACCATACGGGAACACTGAAGCTTTCTTT. The rearrangement uses TRBV18 and TRBJ1-1; D is unresolved. V lost 0 bases and J 1 base, leaving 6 bases between the germline ends. This CDR3 contains 14 residues. The germline gives CDR1 KGHSH, CDR2 LQKENI.

The rearrangement uses TRBV4-3 and TRBJ2-7; the D is unclear. CDR3 length: 14 amino acids. Germline assignment: CDR1 LGHNA and CDR2 YSLEER. V lost 1 base and J lost 3, with 10 bases in between. The CDR3 DNA reads TGCGCCAGCAGCCAAGGCCCTATCGACTACGAGCAGTACTTC. It is translated as CASSQGPIDYEQYF.

The V gene is TRBV7-9, the J gene TRBJ2-5; D ambiguous. The length of the CDR3 is 14 residues. Trimming took off 1 base at V and 0 bases at J, with 6 bases between the two ends. In germline, CDR1 is SEHNR, CDR2 FQNEAQ (reference sequence). The CDR3 coding sequence is TGTGCCAGCAGCTTAGTTGCGTACCAAGAGACCCAGTACTTC. Its translation: CASSLVAYQETQYF.

V gene TRBV7-7 combines with J gene TRBJ2-5; 10 positions agree with TRBD1. V lost 3 bases, J lost 2 bases, and 3 bases stayed unmatched. This CDR3 comprises 15 residues. The germline V gene encodes CDR1 SSHAT and CDR2 FNYEAQ (reference sequence). CDR3 coding DNA: TGTGCCAGCAGCTTTCCGGGACAGGGGCAAGAGACCCAGTACTTC. Its protein is CASSFPGQGQETQYF. The complete variable domain, with remaining parts taken from reference TRBV7-7 and TRBJ2-5, reads GAGVSQSPRYKVTKRGQDVTLRCDPISSHATLYWYQQALGQGPEFLTYFNYEAQPDKSGLPSDRFSAERPEGSISTLTIQRTEQRDSAMYRCASSFPGQGQETQYFGPGTRLLVL.

The V gene is TRBV11-2, the J gene TRBJ2-7; the D gene is possibly TRBD2 (7 bases). Germline V gives CDR1 SGHAT, CDR2 FQNNGV. The V end lost 1 base, the J end lost 5 bases, and 21 bases lay between the germline ends. This CDR3 comprises 17 residues. The CDR3 sequence is CASSLVLGGPLSDEQYF. The CDR3 nucleotides are TGTGCCAGCAGCTTAGTTTTGGGGGGGCCCCTCTCAGACGAGCAGTACTTC.

The chain recombines TRBV27 with TRBJ1-2; D call uncertain. The V end was cut by 3 bases, the J end by 4 bases, with 21 bases between. There are 17 residues in the CDR3. In germline, CDR1 is MNHEY, CDR2 SMNVEV (reference sequence). The CDR3 region has the DNA TGTGCCAGCAGTTTCTCCGTAGGCCACGATACTAGCTATGGCTACACCTTC. Translated: CASSFSVGHDTSYGYTF.

This clone appeared once. V gene TRBV19 combines with J gene TRBJ1-3; D not resolved. This CDR3 region has 15 residues. V lost 3 bases, J lost 0 bases, and 9 bases lay in between. Germline lookup yields CDR1 LNHDA and CDR2 SQIVND (reference sequence). For the CDR3, the DNA is TGTGCCAGTAGTATTCCACTAAACTCTGGAAACACCATATATTTT. Amino acids: CASSIPLNSGNTIYF.

The chain is built from TRBV7-9 and TRBJ2-5; TRBD2 aligns across 7 bases. Germline V gives CDR1 SEHNR, CDR2 FQNEAQ (reference sequence). The V gene end was trimmed by 2 bases and the J gene end by 7 bases; junction bases not matched to a gene: 7. The CDR3 has 14 residues. The CDR3 bases are TGTGCCAGCAGCTTAATGGAGGCTAGCGGGACCCAGTACTTC. Its translation: CASSLMEASGTQYF.

The chain links TRBV18 to TRBJ2-5; D uncertain. Per germline, CDR1 KGHSH and CDR2 LQKENI. Between the trimmed V and J ends, which lost 4 bases and 10 bases, there was a span of 22 bases. CDR3 length: 15 residues. This CDR3 is CASSRPPARSSIQYF. The CDR3 nucleotides read TGTGCCAGCTCACGACCACCCGCACGAAGCTCAATCCAGTACTTC.

The genes are TRBV2 and TRBJ2-2; D is undetermined. CDR3 length: 13 amino acids. Trimming took off 4 bases at V and 0 bases at J, with 3 bases between the two ends. Germline V gene lookup returns CDR1 SNHLY and CDR2 FYNNEI. The CDR3 DNA reads TGTGCCAGCAGTGGAGCGAACACCGGGGAGCTGTTTTTT. Translating gives CASSGANTGELFF.

A single count supports this clone. V gene TRBV7-9 combines with J gene TRBJ2-5; 10 positions agree with TRBD1. The length of the CDR3 is 16 residues. V gave up 5 bases and J gave up 4 bases; unmatched junction bases: 10. From germline, CDR1 is SEHNR and CDR2 FQNEAQ (reference sequence). The chain's CDR3 is CASSEGQGSFGETQYF. CDR3 in DNA: TGTGCCAGCAGCGAGGGACAGGGGAGCTTTGGAGAGACCCAGTACTTC.

The J gene is TRBJ1-5, the V gene TRBV11-2; no reliable D call. This CDR3 is 13 amino acids long. CDR1 and CDR2 from the germline V gene are SGHAT and FQNNGV. V lost 0 bases and J lost 5, with 5 bases in between. The CDR3 protein is CASSLERDQPQHF. CDR3 DNA: TGTGCCAGCAGCTTAGAAAGAGATCAGCCCCAGCATTTT.

The rearrangement joins TRBV7-6 to TRBJ2-3, with 11 positions matching TRBD2. CDR1 and CDR2 (germline): SGHVS, FNYEAQ. The CDR3 spans 16 residues. Germline trimming cut 5 bases from V and 0 bases from J; bases unmatched to any gene: 4. The CDR3 nucleotides read TGTGCCAGCAGCCTGGGACTAGCGGCCAGCACAGATACGCAGTATTTT. It specifies CASSLGLAASTDTQYF.

This chain connects TRBV7-3 to TRBJ2-1, with D uncertain. The CDR3 loop spans 14 amino acids. Trimming pared 5 bases from V and 0 bases from J, leaving 8 bases between. Germline V gene lookup returns CDR1 SGHTA and CDR2 FQGTGA. CDR3 coding DNA: TGTGCCAGCAGCCGCCTGAGCTCCTACAATGAGCAGTTCTTC. This translates into CASSRLSSYNEQFF.

The chain is built from TRBV11-2 and TRBJ2-5, with 8 bases that match TRBD2. With 1 base clipped from V and 5 bases from J, the junction kept 9 bases outside the gene matches. Germline-derived CDR1 and CDR2 are SGHAT and FQNNGV. This CDR3 region has 16 residues. The DNA for the CDR3 is TGTGCCAGCAGCTTAGGCCCGGGAGGGCCTTATGAGACCCAGTACTTC. It encodes CASSLGPGGPYETQYF.

V and J are TRBV28 and TRBJ2-3; maybe TRBD2 (6 bases). The CDR3 sequence is 14 residues long. Germline CDR1 reads MDHEN; CDR2 reads SYDVKM. Trimming stripped 7 bases from V and 4 bases from J, with 15 bases between. CDR3 sequence (DNA): TGTGCCAGCACGGGACTTAAGGAAGCAGATACGCAGTATTTT. This codes for CASTGLKEADTQYF.

This chain links TRBV27 with TRBJ1-4, with 7 bases identical to TRBD1. The CDR3 length is 15 residues. V dropped 4 bases and J dropped 2; count of bases not matched to a gene: 4. In germline, CDR1 is MNHEY, CDR2 SMNVEV (reference sequence). Here the CDR3 reads CASSYRQGTNEKLFF. In nucleotides, the CDR3 is TGTGCCAGCAGTTACCGACAGGGCACTAATGAAAAACTGTTTTTT.

V usage is TRBV7-3 and J usage is TRBJ2-7, with a tentative D call TRBD1 (5 bases). V was pared by 1 base and J by 5 bases, with 18 bases between. The CDR3 consists of 16 residues. CDR1 is SGHTA, CDR2 FQGTGA, per germline. This chain's CDR3 is CASSLNPTGAGNEQYF. CDR3 bases: TGTGCCAGCAGCTTAAACCCCACTGGGGCAGGGAACGAGCAGTACTTC. The whole variable domain, remainder taken from reference TRBV7-3 and TRBJ2-7, is GAGVSQTPSNKVTEKGKYVELRCDPISGHTALYWYRQSLGQGPEFLIYFQGTGAADDSGLPNDRFFAVRPEGSVSTLKIQRTERGDSAVYLCASSLNPTGAGNEQYFGPGTRLTVT.

The chain carries TRBV27 and TRBJ1-2; unclear D gene. Germline V gene lookup returns CDR1 MNHEY and CDR2 SMNVEV (reference sequence). Trimming left V 4 bases short and J 0 bases short, with 6 bases between. The CDR3 runs to 13 residues. In DNA, the CDR3 is TGTGCCAGCAGTTACAGTGCTAACTATGGCTACACCTTC. Its protein product is CASSYSANYGYTF.

This CDR3 is CASSEFGLRSGNEQFF. DNA of the CDR3: TGTGCCAGCAGTGAATTCGGGCTCAGATCGGGAAATGAGCAGTTCTTC. This rearrangement joins TRBV6-1 to TRBJ2-1; possible D gene TRBD2, 5 bases. The germline CDR1 and CDR2 sequences are MNHNS and SASEGT. Trimming shortened V by 2 bases and J by 7 bases, and 18 bases separated the two germline ends. The CDR3 has 16 amino acids.

The J gene is TRBJ2-7, the V gene TRBV27; TRBD2 aligns across 11 bases. Germline lookup yields CDR1 MNHEY and CDR2 SMNVEV (reference sequence). The CDR3 is 15 amino acids. The junction had 6 bases not matched to a gene; V was cut back by 5 bases and J by 3 bases. CDR3 nucleotide sequence: TGTGCCAGCAGTCTAACTAGCGGGAGATTCTACGAGCAGTACTTC. Translating gives CASSLTSGRFYEQYF.

The rearrangement uses TRBV9 and TRBJ2-1, with 9 nucleotides matching TRBD1. CDR1 and CDR2 from the germline V gene are SGDLS and YYNGEE. The CDR3 has 15 amino acids. V shed 1 base, J shed 9 bases, and the junction held 8 bases outside the gene matches. The CDR3 DNA follows: TGTGCCAGCAGCGTATACCGGACAGGGGTTCCTGAGCAGTTCTTC. Encoded protein: CASSVYRTGVPEQFF. The full variable domain, its missing parts supplied by reference TRBV9 and TRBJ2-1, is DSGVTQTPKHLITATGQRVTLRCSPRSGDLSVYWYQQSLDQGLQFLIQYYNGEERAKGNILERFSAQQFPDLHSELNLSSLELGDSALYFCASSVYRTGVPEQFFGPGTRLTVL.

The V call is TRBV5-1, the J call TRBJ2-3; D is uncertain. The germline V gene has CDR1 SGHRS and CDR2 YFSETQ. There are 13 residues in the CDR3. V dropped 3 bases and J dropped 5 bases, with 10 bases sitting between them. CDR3: CASSSTLGDTQYF. The CDR3 DNA is TGCGCCAGCAGCTCGACACTTGGAGATACGCAGTATTTT.